Listed below are T cell receptor beta chains from one sample, sequenced in a study of blood T cell repertoires in COVID-19. Measured with immunoSEQ multiplex PCR; TCRdb has only the in-frame clones, and not every one. Of over 250,000 clones listed, roughly 90% were seen once; the top ten hold 2% to 2.5%. The material sequenced was peripheral blood. These receptors were taken from a man aged 50-60 years with acute or convalescent COVID-19. Each CDR3 is given with its conserved first and last residue. D genes are given only for firm matches. Clone size is stated in some rows and not others, as once, few, many or a class when expanded.

V gene: TRBV20-1
clone size: few
J gene: TRBJ1-2
D gene: TRBD1
CDR3 DNA: TGCAGTGCTCGGGACAGTGGCTACACCTTC
CDR3 protein: CSARDSGYTF

V gene: TRBV7-9
clone size: -
J gene: TRBJ2-1
D gene: -
CDR3 DNA: TGTGCCAGCAGCTTAGGGCAGGGGTTTGATGAGCAGTTCTTC
CDR3 protein: CASSLGQGFDEQFF

V gene: TRBV5-4
clone size: -
J gene: TRBJ2-1
D gene: -
CDR3 DNA: TGTGCCAGCAGCTTGGGGGCGGGGGCAAACAATGAGCAGTTCTTC
CDR3 protein: CASSLGAGANNEQFF

V gene: TRBV6-5
clone size: -
J gene: TRBJ2-2
D gene: -
CDR3 DNA: TGTGCCAGCAGTTACTCGAGGGGGACCGGGGAGCTGTTTTTT
CDR3 protein: CASSYSRGTGELFF

V gene: TRBV5-4
clone size: -
J gene: TRBJ1-1
D gene: -
CDR3 DNA: TGTGCCAGCAGCTTGTGGGGGGGGATGCAGGGGAACACTGAAGCTTTCTTT
CDR3 protein: CASSLWGGMQGNTEAFF

V gene: TRBV9
clone size: once
J gene: TRBJ2-2
D gene: -
CDR3 DNA: TGTGCCAGCAGCGTTCGATGGGAGAGGGCAAACACCGGGGAGCTGTTTTTT
CDR3 protein: CASSVRWERANTGELFF

V gene: TRBV5-4
clone size: few
J gene: TRBJ2-7
D gene: TRBD1
CDR3 DNA: TGTGCCAGCAGCACCGGGACAGGGACCTACCTGGAGCAGTACTTC
CDR3 protein: CASSTGTGTYLEQYF

V gene: TRBV15
clone size: -
J gene: TRBJ1-4
D gene: -
CDR3 DNA: TGTGCCACCAGCAGAGATCTTGGCTTCGGGGAAAAACTGTTTTTT
CDR3 protein: CATSRDLGFGEKLFF

V gene: TRBV12-5
clone size: few
J gene: TRBJ1-2
D gene: TRBD1
CDR3 DNA: TGTGCTAGTGGTTCGTCCCCTCCGGGACAGGGCTACACCTTC
CDR3 protein: CASGSSPPGQGYTF

V gene: TRBV10-1
clone size: -
J gene: TRBJ1-6
D gene: -
CDR3 DNA: TGCGCCAGCAGTGAGTCGGCAGGGAATTCACCCCTCCACTTT
CDR3 protein: CASSESAGNSPLHF

V gene: TRBV24-1
clone size: -
J gene: TRBJ2-3
D gene: TRBD1
CDR3 DNA: TGTGCCACGTCCACCGGGACAGCCACAGATACGCAGTATTTT
CDR3 protein: CATSTGTATDTQYF

V gene: TRBV20-1
clone size: -
J gene: TRBJ1-2
D gene: -
CDR3 DNA: TGCAGTGCTAGTCAGGGAGGCCAAAACTATGGCTACACCTTC
CDR3 protein: CSASQGGQNYGYTF

V gene: TRBV18
clone size: -
J gene: TRBJ1-5
D gene: TRBD1
CDR3 DNA: TGTGCCAGCTCACCGACAGGGACGGATCAGCCCCAGCATTTT
CDR3 protein: CASSPTGTDQPQHF

V gene: TRBV19
clone size: -
J gene: TRBJ1-6
D gene: -
CDR3 DNA: TGTGCCAGTAGTTCTAGAGGCCAGCGGGGTTCACCCCTCCACTTT
CDR3 protein: CASSSRGQRGSPLHF

V gene: TRBV18
clone size: -
J gene: TRBJ2-7
D gene: TRBD1
CDR3 DNA: TGTGCCAGCTCACCTCCTTACGTTTATGGCCGCGAAGGGACAGGGGGTCCCGAGCAGTACTTC
CDR3 protein: CASSPPYVYGREGTGGPEQYF

V gene: TRBV11-2
clone size: -
J gene: TRBJ2-7
D gene: TRBD2
CDR3 DNA: TGTGCCAGCAGCCTTGGACTAGTGGACCCCGTGGAGCAGTACTTC
CDR3 protein: CASSLGLVDPVEQYF

V gene: TRBV18
clone size: -
J gene: TRBJ2-2
D gene: TRBD2
CDR3 DNA: TGTGCCAGCTCACTCAGCGGGGGGCCTTACACCGGGGAGCTGTTTTTT
CDR3 protein: CASSLSGGPYTGELFF

V gene: TRBV6-1
clone size: -
J gene: TRBJ1-2
D gene: TRBD1
CDR3 DNA: TGTGCCAGCAGTGAGGGGGGACAGGGGGCACTCGGCTACACCTTC
CDR3 protein: CASSEGGQGALGYTF

V gene: TRBV9
clone size: -
J gene: TRBJ2-1
D gene: TRBD1
CDR3 DNA: TGTGCCAGCAGCGTGGGGACAGCCTCCTACAATGAGCAGTTCTTC
CDR3 protein: CASSVGTASYNEQFF

V gene: TRBV5-6
clone size: -
J gene: TRBJ2-2
D gene: -
CDR3 DNA: TGTGCCAGCAGCTTGGGGCAGTTCGCGAACACCGGGGAGCTGTTTTTT
CDR3 protein: CASSLGQFANTGELFF

V gene: TRBV5-5
clone size: -
J gene: TRBJ1-5
D gene: -
CDR3 DNA: TGTGCCAGCAGCCCCACCTCAGGGAATCAGCCCCAGCATTTT
CDR3 protein: CASSPTSGNQPQHF

V gene: TRBV6-5
clone size: -
J gene: TRBJ2-3
D gene: -
CDR3 DNA: TGTGCCAGCAACTCTCCCCAGGCGGGGCAGGATACGCAGTATTTT
CDR3 protein: CASNSPQAGQDTQYF

V gene: TRBV11-2
clone size: -
J gene: TRBJ2-1
D gene: TRBD2
CDR3 DNA: TGTGCCAGCAGCGAGACCCACCTAGCGGGGGGGTACAATGAGCAGTTCTTC
CDR3 protein: CASSETHLAGGYNEQFF

V gene: TRBV19
clone size: -
J gene: TRBJ1-1
D gene: -
CDR3 DNA: TGTGCCACATTATCGGGGGGGCTCGACACTGAAGCTTTCTTT
CDR3 protein: CATLSGGLDTEAFF

V gene: TRBV7-6
clone size: -
J gene: TRBJ1-2
D gene: TRBD1
CDR3 DNA: TGTGCCAGCAGCTTAGGACAGGGGGCAGAGGGCTACACCTTC
CDR3 protein: CASSLGQGAEGYTF

V gene: TRBV7-2
clone size: -
J gene: TRBJ2-2
D gene: TRBD2
CDR3 DNA: TGTGCCAGCAGCTTAGAGCGGGGGAGATTGAACACCGGGGAGCTGTTTTTT
CDR3 protein: CASSLERGRLNTGELFF

V gene: TRBV7-9
clone size: -
J gene: TRBJ1-2
D gene: TRBD1
CDR3 DNA: TGTGCCAGCAGCTTAGAATCGGGACAGCTGCGCCATGGCTACACCTTC
CDR3 protein: CASSLESGQLRHGYTF

V gene: TRBV13
clone size: -
J gene: TRBJ1-6
D gene: TRBD1
CDR3 DNA: TGTGCCAGCAGCTTAGGAAGGACAGGGGTGGGAAATTCACCCCTCCACTTT
CDR3 protein: CASSLGRTGVGNSPLHF

V gene: TRBV29-1
clone size: -
J gene: TRBJ2-5
D gene: TRBD2
CDR3 DNA: TGCAGCGTTGTTGGGGGGGGAGAGACCCAGTACTTC
CDR3 protein: CSVVGGGETQYF

V gene: TRBV29-1
clone size: -
J gene: TRBJ2-2
D gene: TRBD1
CDR3 DNA: TGCAGCGTTAAACAGGGGATATACACCGGGGAGCTGTTTTTT
CDR3 protein: CSVKQGIYTGELFF

V gene: TRBV27
clone size: -
J gene: TRBJ2-3
D gene: TRBD2
CDR3 DNA: TGTGCCAGCAGTTGGACTAGCGGGGGCACAGATACGCAGTATTTT
CDR3 protein: CASSWTSGGTDTQYF

V gene: TRBV16
clone size: few
J gene: TRBJ2-1
D gene: -
CDR3 DNA: TGTGCCAGCAGCCGCGGTAGGGGGTCGAAGTTCTTC
CDR3 protein: CASSRGRGSKFF

V gene: TRBV5-8
clone size: -
J gene: TRBJ2-7
D gene: -
CDR3 DNA: TGTGCCAGCAGCTTGAACAGCGAGCAGTACTTC
CDR3 protein: CASSLNSEQYF

V gene: TRBV7-9
clone size: -
J gene: TRBJ1-2
D gene: -
CDR3 DNA: TGTGCCAGCAGCCAGAGGGGGGGAAGTGGCTACACCTTC
CDR3 protein: CASSQRGGSGYTF

V gene: TRBV7-3
clone size: few
J gene: TRBJ1-1
D gene: TRBD1
CDR3 DNA: TGTGCCAGCAGCCCGGGGACAGGAGGCACTGAAGCTTTCTTT
CDR3 protein: CASSPGTGGTEAFF

V gene: TRBV7-9
clone size: -
J gene: TRBJ1-2
D gene: TRBD1
CDR3 DNA: TGTGCCAGCAGCTTGGGACAGAACTATGGCTACACCTTC
CDR3 protein: CASSLGQNYGYTF

V gene: TRBV5-4
clone size: -
J gene: TRBJ2-7
D gene: -
CDR3 DNA: TGTGCCAGCAGCTTGGGTGGGGCGACTTACTACGAGCAGTACTTC
CDR3 protein: CASSLGGATYYEQYF

V gene: TRBV5-1
clone size: -
J gene: TRBJ1-2
D gene: TRBD1
CDR3 DNA: TGCGCCAGCAGCTTGGATGGACAGGGATATGGCTACACCTTC
CDR3 protein: CASSLDGQGYGYTF

V gene: TRBV27
clone size: -
J gene: TRBJ1-1
D gene: -
CDR3 DNA: TGTGCCAGCAGTTGGGGGGGACCGGAGACTGAAGCTTTCTTT
CDR3 protein: CASSWGGPETEAFF

V gene: TRBV30
clone size: -
J gene: TRBJ1-1
D gene: -
CDR3 DNA: TGTGCCTGGACCGCCGGGACATCGAACACTGAAGCTTTCTTT
CDR3 protein: CAWTAGTSNTEAFF

V gene: TRBV5-1
clone size: few
J gene: TRBJ2-1
D gene: TRBD2
CDR3 DNA: TGCGCCAGCACCTCGGGAGGCGGAACAAGCTCCTACAATGAGCAGTTCTTC
CDR3 protein: CASTSGGGTSSYNEQFF

V gene: TRBV18
clone size: -
J gene: TRBJ2-7
D gene: -
CDR3 DNA: TGTGCCAGCTCACCATTGCCGCGGGGTGTCTACGAGCAGTACTTC
CDR3 protein: CASSPLPRGVYEQYF

V gene: TRBV19
clone size: -
J gene: TRBJ1-2
D gene: TRBD1
CDR3 DNA: TGTGCCAGTAGTCCAGCACCGGGACAGGGGAGATATGGCTACACCTTC
CDR3 protein: CASSPAPGQGRYGYTF

V gene: TRBV7-9
clone size: -
J gene: TRBJ1-4
D gene: -
CDR3 DNA: TGTGCCAGCTCAAGGGACATAGAAAAACTGTTTTTT
CDR3 protein: CASSRDIEKLFF

V gene: TRBV6-1
clone size: -
J gene: TRBJ1-4
D gene: -
CDR3 DNA: TGTGCCAGCAGTGAATCGGTTCGCGGAAATGAAAAACTGTTTTTT
CDR3 protein: CASSESVRGNEKLFF

V gene: TRBV12-1
clone size: few
J gene: TRBJ1-6
D gene: -
CDR3 DNA: TGTGCCAGCAGCCCCTGGGGGGGCAAGAGCTCCTATAATTCACCCCTCCACTTT
CDR3 protein: CASSPWGGKSSYNSPLHF

V gene: TRBV19
clone size: -
J gene: TRBJ1-2
D gene: -
CDR3 DNA: TGTGCCAGTAACCTCGACAGTCTTTACTATGGCTACACCTTC
CDR3 protein: CASNLDSLYYGYTF

V gene: TRBV10-3
clone size: -
J gene: TRBJ1-1
D gene: TRBD1
CDR3 DNA: TGTGCCATCAACGGACAGGGGAGGTACACTGAAGCTTTCTTT
CDR3 protein: CAINGQGRYTEAFF

V gene: TRBV7-9
clone size: once
J gene: TRBJ2-2
D gene: -
CDR3 DNA: TGTGCCAGTAGAGGCACAGGGGGAGGGCGCACCGGGGAGCTGTTTTTT
CDR3 protein: CASRGTGGGRTGELFF

V gene: TRBV5-5
clone size: -
J gene: TRBJ1-1
D gene: TRBD1
CDR3 DNA: TGTGCCAGCAGCTGGACCCAGGGACAGGGAAACACTGAAGCTTTCTTT
CDR3 protein: CASSWTQGQGNTEAFF

V gene: TRBV7-9
clone size: -
J gene: TRBJ2-7
D gene: TRBD1
CDR3 DNA: TGTGCCAGCAGTCCCCGGGACAGGGCCTACGAGCAGTACTTC
CDR3 protein: CASSPRDRAYEQYF

V gene: TRBV4-1
clone size: -
J gene: TRBJ2-3
D gene: TRBD2
CDR3 DNA: TGCGCCAGCAGCCAACAAATAGCGGGGGGGATCCAAGATACGCAGTATTTT
CDR3 protein: CASSQQIAGGIQDTQYF

V gene: TRBV20-1
clone size: -
J gene: TRBJ1-2
D gene: -
CDR3 DNA: TGCAGTGCTAGTTTAGCACCTACATCTAACTATGGCTACACCTTC
CDR3 protein: CSASLAPTSNYGYTF

V gene: TRBV30
clone size: -
J gene: TRBJ2-6
D gene: -
CDR3 DNA: TGTGCCTGGCAATCCTTCCTCGGGTCCGGGGCCAACGTCCTGACTTTC
CDR3 protein: CAWQSFLGSGANVLTF